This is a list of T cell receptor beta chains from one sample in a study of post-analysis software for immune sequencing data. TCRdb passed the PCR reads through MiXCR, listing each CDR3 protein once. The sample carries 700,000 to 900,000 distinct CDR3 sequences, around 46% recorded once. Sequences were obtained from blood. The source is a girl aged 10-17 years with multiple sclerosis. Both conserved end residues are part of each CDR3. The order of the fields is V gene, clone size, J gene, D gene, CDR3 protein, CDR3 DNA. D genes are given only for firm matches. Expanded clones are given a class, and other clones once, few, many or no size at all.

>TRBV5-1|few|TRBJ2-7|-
CASSLGGIQSGEQYF
TGCGCCAGCAGCTTGGGGGGAATTCAATCGGGCGAGCAGTACTTC
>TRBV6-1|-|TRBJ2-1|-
CASSEASLYNEQFF
TGTGCCAGCAGTGAAGCGTCACTGTACAATGAGCAGTTCTTC
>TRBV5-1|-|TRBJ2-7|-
CASRKRREPTYEQYF
TGCGCCAGCAGAAAAAGGAGGGAGCCCACCTACGAGCAGTACTTC
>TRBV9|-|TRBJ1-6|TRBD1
CASSPSLGTGDNSPLHF
TGTGCCAGCAGCCCCTCCCTTGGAACAGGGGATAATTCACCCCTCCACTTT
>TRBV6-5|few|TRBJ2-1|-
CASSYGPRNEQFF
TGTGCCAGCAGTTATGGGCCGCGGAATGAGCAGTTCTTC
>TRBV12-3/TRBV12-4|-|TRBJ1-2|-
CAGSSRQALGYGYTF
TGTGCCGGCAGTTCCCGACAGGCCCTTGGCTATGGCTACACCTTC
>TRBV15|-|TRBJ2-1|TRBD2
CATSLREPEHEQFF
TGTGCCACCAGTTTGCGGGAGCCAGAGCACGAGCAGTTCTTC
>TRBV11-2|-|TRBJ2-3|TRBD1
CASSRTYRGLDYDKGTDTQYF
TGTGCCAGCAGCCGAACTTACAGGGGTCTTGATTACGACAAAGGGACAGATACGCAGTATTTT
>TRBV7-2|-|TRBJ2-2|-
CASSLGQTGELFF
TGTGCCAGCAGCTTAGGACAGACCGGGGAGCTGTTTTTT
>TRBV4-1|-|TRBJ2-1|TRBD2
CASSPGGRAWDEQFF
TGCGCCAGCAGCCCTGGTGGGAGGGCATGGGATGAGCAGTTCTTC
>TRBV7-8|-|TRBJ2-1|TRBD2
CASSFITSGYNEQFF
TGTGCCAGCAGCTTCATCACTAGCGGATACAATGAGCAGTTCTTC
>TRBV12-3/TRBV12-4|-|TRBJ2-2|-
CASSYSTAGLELFF
TGTGCCAGCAGTTACTCGACAGCCGGGTTGGAGCTGTTTTTT
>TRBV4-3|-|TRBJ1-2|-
CASSQDLGWDYGYTF
TGCGCCAGCAGCCAAGATTTAGGATGGGACTATGGCTACACCTTC
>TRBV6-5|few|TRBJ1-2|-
CASSYSGGGYGYTF
TGTGCCAGCAGTTATTCGGGGGGTGGATATGGCTACACCTTC
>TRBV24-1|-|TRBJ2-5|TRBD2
CATSEGAGGPETQYF
TGTGCCACCAGTGAAGGAGCGGGAGGTCCAGAGACCCAGTACTTC
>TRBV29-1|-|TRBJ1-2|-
CSAQPDTRGYTF
TGCAGCGCCCAACCCGATACGAGGGGCTACACCTTC
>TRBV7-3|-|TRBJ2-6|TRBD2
CASSFQRGSGANVLTF
TGTGCCAGCAGCTTCCAGCGGGGCTCTGGGGCCAACGTCCTGACTTTC
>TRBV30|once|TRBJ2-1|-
CAWSVFGEQFF
TGTGCCTGGAGTGTATTCGGTGAGCAGTTCTTC
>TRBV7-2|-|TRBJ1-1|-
CASSPRGGTGAFF
TGTGCCAGCAGCCCACGCGGGGGAACAGGAGCTTTCTTT
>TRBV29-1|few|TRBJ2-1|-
CSVERGAGDNEQFF
TGCAGCGTTGAAAGGGGCGCCGGGGACAATGAGCAGTTCTTC
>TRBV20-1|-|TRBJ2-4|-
CSARLGGGAKNIQYF
TGCAGTGCTAGATTGGGAGGGGGCGCCAAAAACATTCAGTACTTC
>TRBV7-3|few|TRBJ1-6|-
CASSPLDRSPLHF
TGTGCCAGCAGCCCACTCGATCGTTCACCCCTCCACTTT
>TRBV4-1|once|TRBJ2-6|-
CASSDRKGEALSGANVLTF
TGCGCCAGCAGCGACCGAAAGGGGGAGGCCCTCTCTGGGGCCAACGTCCTGACTTTC
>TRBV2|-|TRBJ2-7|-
CASSGEGLDEQYF
TGTGCCAGCAGTGGAGAGGGTTTGGACGAGCAGTACTTC
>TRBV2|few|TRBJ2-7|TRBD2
CASSEARLAGRSYEQYF
TGTGCCAGCAGTGAAGCGCGACTAGCGGGCCGCTCCTACGAGCAGTACTTC
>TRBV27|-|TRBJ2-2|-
CASSSSAVPNTGELFF
TGTGCCAGCAGTTCGTCAGCGGTCCCGAACACCGGGGAGCTGTTTTTT
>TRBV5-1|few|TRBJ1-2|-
CASSLGGRRDDGYTF
TGCGCCAGCAGCTTGGGAGGACGGAGAGATGACGGCTACACCTTC